Below, 22 T cell receptor beta chains from the same sample are listed, as sequenced in a study of T cells in tuberculosis. The time point is: new active TB diagnosis, blood taken before or within 7 days of starting treatment. Only in-frame clones appear in the TCRdb table, and some are missing; sequencing was by immunoSEQ multiplex PCR. The sample lists about 34,000 clones, under 95% seen once, with 2.4% in the top ten. The material sequenced was PBMCs, taken at tuberculosis diagnosis. The receptors here all came from an adult with tuberculosis.

V gene TRBV15 combines with J gene TRBJ2-7; TRBD1 is a possible D gene (6 bases). CDR3 length equals 13 residues. V was clipped by 3 bases and J by 0 bases, with 6 bases between them. The germline V gene has CDR1 LNHNV and CDR2 YYDKDF (reference sequence). The CDR3 bases are TGTGCCACCAGCAGGGACAGCTCCTACGAGCAGTACTTC. It yields the protein CATSRDSSYEQYF.

The chain is built from TRBV2 and TRBJ1-6; D call uncertain. Germline assignment: CDR1 SNHLY and CDR2 FYNNEI. Trimming took off 6 bases at V and 11 bases at J, with 23 bases between the two ends. The CDR3 totals 16 residues. CDR3 DNA sequence: TGTGCCAGCAGGAGATTGGGAGTATTCAAAGGGACACCCCTCCACTTT. Its protein is CASRRLGVFKGTPLHF.

This sequence joins TRBV27 and TRBJ2-7; 8 bases agree with TRBD1. J lost 1 base, V lost 6 bases, and 2 bases had no gene match. Per the germline V gene, CDR1 is MNHEY and CDR2 is SMNVEV (reference sequence). CDR3 size: 13 residues. The CDR3, as DNA: TGTGCCAGCAGGAGACAGGGGTCCTACGAGCAGTACGTC. Translated: CASRRQGSYEQYV.

The rearrangement joins TRBV4-3 to TRBJ2-7; tentative D call: TRBD1 (5 bases). CDR3 length: 16 amino acids. V lost 0 bases to trimming and J lost 2 bases, with 14 bases between them. Germline V gene data show CDR1 as LGHNA and CDR2 as YSLEER. CDR3 DNA: TGCGCCAGCAGCCAAGATTTGATAGGGGTGGCCTACGAGCAGTACTTC. Its protein product is CASSQDLIGVAYEQYF.

This chain joins TRBV5-1 and TRBJ2-3; a weak D match, TRBD2 (5 bases). CDR3 size: 14 residues. V was cut by 4 bases and J by 2 bases, with 11 bases left in between. The V gene's germline CDR1 is SGHRS and CDR2 YFSETQ. The CDR3 region has the DNA TGCGCCAGCAGCCAAAGGACTTTCACAGATACGCAGTATTTT. It translates to CASSQRTFTDTQYF.

The rearrangement links TRBV29-1 to TRBJ2-1, with a possible D match to TRBD2 (6 bases). Germline V gene sequence: CDR1 SQVTM, CDR2 ANQGSEA. Trimming stripped 4 bases from V and 4 bases from J, with 17 bases between. The CDR3 is 15 amino acids. CDR3: CSVGRSGTKYNEQFF. The DNA for the CDR3 is TGCAGCGTTGGACGTAGCGGAACAAAATACAATGAGCAGTTCTTC.

This clone showed up just once. The chain couples TRBV11-2 to TRBJ1-1, with TRBD1 identical over 11 bases. The CDR3 loop spans 18 amino acids. J was trimmed by 0 bases and V by 0 bases; bases with no gene match: 6. Germline-derived CDR1 and CDR2 are SGHAT and FQNNGV. In nucleotides, the CDR3 is TGTGCCAGCAGCTTAGACCTCGGACAGGGGGCGATGAACACTGAAGCTTTCTTT. Translated: CASSLDLGQGAMNTEAFF.

The V and J genes are TRBV2 and TRBJ2-7; 7 positions match TRBD2. Germline loops: CDR1 SNHLY, CDR2 FYNNEI. The CDR3 sequence is 14 residues long. Unmatched junction bases numbered 6, after V lost 1 base and J lost 6 bases. The CDR3 reads CASSEDPGGGEQYF. DNA of the CDR3: TGTGCCAGCAGTGAAGACCCGGGAGGCGGCGAGCAGTACTTC.

This chain uses TRBV2 with TRBJ2-1; TRBD2 agrees at 12 bases. The junction had 6 bases not matched to a gene; V was cut back by 5 bases and J by 4 bases. The CDR3 is 16 amino acids. The germline V gene has CDR1 SNHLY and CDR2 FYNNEI. This CDR3 reads CASSKTGLAGYNEQFF. The CDR3 nucleotides read TGTGCCAGCAGTAAAACGGGACTAGCGGGTTACAATGAGCAGTTCTTC.

This clone was detected a few times. The gene calls are TRBV19 and TRBJ1-6, with no clear D. V was clipped by 8 bases and J by 15 bases, with 23 bases between them. Germline CDR1 and CDR2: LNHDA and SQIVND (reference sequence). This CDR3 spans 14 amino acids. As DNA, the CDR3 is TGTGCCAGTGGTGTACTCCCAGGCCGCCGGGACCTCCACTTT. This gives the protein CASGVLPGRRDLHF.

This clone was picked up one time. V is TRBV7-8 and J is TRBJ2-7; TRBD1 matches at 7 bases. Germline-derived CDR1 and CDR2 are SGHVS and FQNEAQ. J lost 0 bases, V lost 5 bases, and 7 bases had no gene match. The CDR3 has 15 amino acids. CDR3 in DNA: TGTGCCAGCAGCAGGGGACAGAGCTACTCCTACGAGCAGTACGTC. The encoded protein is CASSRGQSYSYEQYV.

This clone showed up just once. This sequence joins TRBV2 and TRBJ2-7; 9 positions match TRBD2. Germline V lookup: CDR1 SNHLY, CDR2 FYNNEI. V trimming: 5 bases; J trimming: 0 bases; junction bases outside the gene matches: 11. The CDR3 length is 17 residues. The chain's CDR3 is CASSPGRAGGPSYEQYV. The CDR3, as DNA: TGTGCCAGCAGTCCTGGTCGAGCGGGGGGTCCCTCCTACGAGCAGTACGTC.

The V gene is TRBV6-4, the J gene TRBJ2-1, with TRBD2 matching over 10 bases. This CDR3 has 16 amino acids. The trim removed 3 bases at V and 6 bases at J, leaving 8 bases unmatched. CDR1 is MRHNA, CDR2 SNTAGT, per germline. CDR3 sequence reads: CASSEESGGAFNEQFF. CDR3 DNA sequence: TGTGCCAGCAGTGAAGAAAGCGGGGGGGCTTTCAATGAGCAGTTCTTC.

V is TRBV9 and J is TRBJ2-1, with D possibly TRBD2 on 7 matching bases. The CDR3 extends over 15 amino acids. V was cut by 0 bases and J by 7 bases, with 14 bases left in between. Germline loops: CDR1 SGDLS, CDR2 YYNGEE. CDR3: CASSVEGGGSNEQFF. The CDR3 DNA follows: TGTGCCAGCAGCGTAGAGGGAGGGGGGTCGAATGAGCAGTTCTTC.

The chain carries TRBV7-8 and TRBJ1-5, with D perhaps TRBD1 (6 bases). V dropped 4 bases and J dropped 6 bases, with 16 bases sitting between them. The CDR3 loop spans 15 amino acids. Germline-derived CDR1 and CDR2 are SGHVS and FQNEAQ. The CDR3 sequence is CASSYSGDIGQPQHF. The CDR3 DNA reads as TGTGCCAGCAGCTACTCCGGGGACATAGGTCAGCCCCAGCATTTT.

The chain recombines TRBV28 with TRBJ1-5; D ambiguous. This CDR3 contains 12 residues. CDR1 and CDR2 from the germline V gene are MDHEN and SYDVKM. Trimming cost V 6 bases and J 3 bases, with 6 bases left between them. CDR3 amino acids: CASRILNQPQHF. For the CDR3, the DNA is TGTGCCAGCAGAATTCTCAATCAGCCCCAGCATTTT.

In its sample, this clone was seen a few times. Here the CDR3 DNA reads TGTGCCAGCAGCTTACCCAACAGGAACAATGAGCAGTTCTTC. Protein product: CASSLPNRNNEQFF. The chain couples TRBV5-6 to TRBJ2-1; a weak D match, TRBD1 (5 bases). Germline assignment: CDR1 SGHDT and CDR2 YYEEEE. V was cut by 2 bases and J by 5 bases, with 11 bases left in between. The length of the CDR3 is 14 residues.

CDR3 coding DNA: TGTGCCAGTAGACGGGGGAGCTCCTACAATGAGCAGTTCTTC. Its protein is CASRRGSSYNEQFF. The V call is TRBV19, the J call TRBJ2-1; possibly TRBD2 for D (6 bases). The CDR3 contains 14 residues. The V end lost 6 bases, the J end lost 0 bases, and 9 bases lay between the germline ends. Germline CDR1 and CDR2: LNHDA and SQIVND (reference sequence).

The chain combines TRBV11-2 with TRBJ1-2; the match to TRBD1 covers 12 bases. The CDR3 spans 15 residues. V gave up 0 bases and J gave up 9 bases; unmatched junction bases: 5. Germline-derived CDR1 and CDR2 are SGHAT and FQNNGV. This CDR3 is CASSLDPGTGGRYTF. As DNA, the CDR3 is TGTGCCAGCAGCTTAGATCCCGGGACAGGGGGCCGCTACACCTTC.

V is TRBV13 and J is TRBJ2-5; TRBD1 agrees at 7 bases. The CDR3 length is 14 residues. The ends lost 5 bases at V and 4 bases at J; junction bases unmatched: 7. Germline CDR1 is PRHDT and CDR2 is FYEKMQ (reference sequence). The DNA for the CDR3 is TGTGCCAGCAGCCCTCCAGGGGGAATAGAGACCCAGTACTTC. Encoded protein: CASSPPGGIETQYF.

The chain links TRBV4-2 to TRBJ2-7; maybe TRBD1 (6 bases). Trimming left V 1 base short and J 5 bases short, with 15 bases between. CDR3 length equals 15 residues. Germline V gives CDR1 LGHNA, CDR2 YNFKEQ. The CDR3 bases are TGTGCCAGCAGCCAAGGGATCAACAGGGTAAACGAGCAGTACGTC. This sequence encodes CASSQGINRVNEQYV.

The rearrangement links TRBV19 to TRBJ1-1, with TRBD1 matching over 7 bases. V gave up 4 bases and J gave up 4 bases; unmatched junction bases: 6. In germline, CDR1 is LNHDA, CDR2 SQIVND (reference sequence). This CDR3 has 14 amino acids. The CDR3 spells CASSNRGRGTEAFF. The CDR3 coding sequence is TGTGCCAGTAGTAACAGGGGTCGTGGCACTGAAGCTTTCTTT.